The rows below give T cell receptor beta chains drawn from one sample of a study of graft-versus-host responses after intestinal transplantation. Their antigen targets remain unknown. Data came from immunoSEQ multiplex PCR; TCRdb stores just in-frame clones and leaves some out. The table records tens of thousands of clones, roughly 88% of them present only once. Sequencing was performed on unstimulated CD4+ T cells sorted from spleen or lymph node cells, taken before intestinal transplant. Every receptor here comes from a human donor who received an intestinal transplant. Both conserved end residues are part of each CDR3. The D gene is left open where the match is weak. Clone size appears in some rows only: once, few, many, or a class for an expanded clone.

J,V,size,D,CDR3,DNA
TRBJ2-7,TRBV10-3,-,-,CAISDGLPAGHEQYF,TGTGCCATCAGTGACGGACTCCCGGCAGGCCACGAGCAGTACTTC
TRBJ2-7,TRBV25-1,-,-,CASSEGGLVEQYF,TGTGCCAGCAGTGAGGGGGGGCTGGTCGAGCAGTACTTC
TRBJ1-1,TRBV19,-,-,CASRSQRGNTEAFF,TGTGCCAGTAGGTCCCAAAGGGGAAACACTGAAGCTTTCTTT
TRBJ1-2,TRBV7-9,once,-,CASSPTEYGYTF,TGTGCCAGCAGCCCAACAGAATATGGCTACACCTTC
TRBJ1-6,TRBV6-5,-,-,CASLGPNSPLHF,TGTGCCAGCCTGGGGCCTAATTCACCCCTCCACTTT
TRBJ2-2,TRBV2,once,TRBD1,CASNPGQVVRELFF,TGTGCCAGCAATCCGGGACAGGTGGTAAGGGAGCTGTTTTTT
TRBJ2-3,TRBV7-2,-,TRBD2,CASSLGTSGGPATDTQYF,TGTGCCAGCAGCTTAGGGACTAGCGGGGGGCCCGCCACAGATACGCAGTATTTT
TRBJ2-2,TRBV10-3,-,TRBD2,CAISPGTSGGHGELFF,TGTGCCATCAGCCCAGGGACTAGCGGGGGGCATGGGGAGCTGTTTTTT
TRBJ1-2,TRBV5-1,few,TRBD1,CASSLGDRGDYGYTF,TGCGCCAGCAGCTTGGGGGACAGGGGTGACTATGGCTACACCTTC
TRBJ1-3,TRBV18,-,-,CASSPPSETRNTIYF,TGTGCCAGCTCACCACCGTCAGAGACTAGAAACACCATATATTTT
TRBJ2-2,TRBV7-9,once,-,CASSPGGAWGTGELFF,TGTGCCAGCAGCCCCGGCGGGGCCTGGGGGACCGGGGAGCTGTTTTTT
TRBJ2-7,TRBV10-1,-,TRBD1,CASSETGGYEQYF,TGCGCCAGCAGTGAGACAGGGGGCTACGAGCAGTACTTC
TRBJ1-1,TRBV18,-,TRBD1,CASSQDRGGTEAFF,TGTGCCAGCTCGCAAGACAGGGGCGGCACTGAAGCTTTCTTT
TRBJ1-5,TRBV2,-,TRBD1,CASMEQGANQPQHF,TGTGCCAGCATGGAACAGGGGGCGAATCAGCCCCAGCATTTT
TRBJ2-2,TRBV6-5,-,TRBD2,CASSYGGGPGELFF,TGTGCCAGCAGTTACGGCGGGGGGCCCGGGGAGCTGTTTTTT
TRBJ2-3,TRBV11-1,once,-,CASSLGGLGDTQYF,TGTGCCAGCAGCTTGGGGGGGCTCGGAGATACGCAGTATTTT
TRBJ1-1,TRBV6-5,once,TRBD1,CASSGGTGLNTEAFF,TGTGCCAGCAGTGGAGGGACAGGTCTTAACACTGAAGCTTTCTTT
TRBJ1-1,TRBV6-1,-,-,CASPGGGAGPEAFF,TGTGCCAGCCCTGGGGGGGGCGCGGGGCCTGAAGCTTTCTTT
TRBJ2-2,TRBV2,-,-,CASSGSRNTGELFF,TGTGCCAGCAGTGGGTCCAGGAACACCGGGGAGCTGTTTTTT
TRBJ2-7,TRBV18,-,TRBD1,CASRKQGTYEQYF,TGTGCCAGCCGCAAACAGGGGACCTACGAGCAGTACTTC
TRBJ1-3,TRBV5-4,-,-,CASSLGGTSGNTIYF,TGTGCCAGCAGCTTGGGAGGGACTTCGGGAAACACCATATATTTT
TRBJ2-5,TRBV4-1,once,TRBD2,CASSPRTSGGTGETQYF,TGCGCCAGCAGCCCGAGGACTAGCGGGGGGACGGGCGAGACCCAGTACTTC
TRBJ2-7,TRBV27,-,-,CASSQGFEQYF,TGTGCCAGCAGCCAGGGGTTCGAGCAGTACTTC
TRBJ1-6,TRBV11-2,-,TRBD1,CASSTEPDRGNSPLHF,TGTGCCAGCAGCACTGAGCCGGACAGGGGTAATTCACCCCTCCACTTT
TRBJ2-1,TRBV7-9,once,TRBD2,CASSSGGEEFF,TGTGCCAGCAGCTCCGGGGGGGAGGAGTTCTTC
TRBJ2-7,TRBV2,-,TRBD1,CASMTGTGFEQYF,TGTGCCAGCATGACCGGGACAGGGTTCGAGCAGTACTTC
TRBJ1-4,TRBV6-5,once,-,CASSPRLGGREKLFF,TGTGCCAGCAGTCCACGTTTGGGGGGACGCGAAAAACTGTTTTTT
TRBJ2-7,TRBV11-2,-,-,CASSLATGSTYEQYF,TGTGCCAGCAGCTTAGCGACGGGATCCACCTACGAGCAGTACTTC
TRBJ2-3,TRBV14,-,-,CASRWGGTDTQYF,TGTGCCAGCAGGTGGGGGGGCACAGATACGCAGTATTTT
TRBJ1-2,TRBV13,-,TRBD1,CASSAGTYRGLSYGYTF,TGTGCCAGCAGCGCAGGCACCTACAGGGGACTTTCCTATGGCTACACCTTC
TRBJ1-3,TRBV19,-,-,CASSISPVSGNTIYF,TGTGCCAGTAGTATTTCACCGGTCTCTGGAAACACCATATATTTT
TRBJ1-1,TRBV5-4,-,-,CASSSGQPNTEAFF,TGTGCCAGCAGCTCAGGACAGCCAAACACTGAAGCTTTCTTT
TRBJ1-5,TRBV4-1,-,TRBD1,CASSQRAGGLPQHF,TGCGCCAGCAGCCAACGGGCAGGGGGGTTGCCCCAGCATTTT
TRBJ1-6,TRBV6-1,-,-,CASSEAGGGSSYNSPLHF,TGTGCCAGCAGTGAAGCGGGAGGCGGAAGCTCCTATAATTCACCCCTCCACTTT
TRBJ2-1,TRBV6-1,once,-,CASSEPPRVGAITNEQFF,TGTGCCAGCAGTGAACCGCCCCGGGTAGGGGCCATTACCAATGAGCAGTTCTTC
TRBJ2-3,TRBV11-2,-,-,CASSLVGGVTDTQYF,TGTGCCAGCAGCTTAGTAGGGGGGGTCACAGATACGCAGTATTTT
TRBJ1-5,TRBV18,-,TRBD1,CASSPPDRAQPQHF,TGTGCCAGCTCACCACCGGACAGGGCCCAGCCCCAGCATTTT
TRBJ1-1,TRBV13,-,TRBD1,CASSGQGAEGAFF,TGTGCCAGCTCGGGGCAGGGGGCAGAGGGAGCTTTCTTT
TRBJ2-3,TRBV18,-,TRBD1,CASSPARTGGVDTQYF,TGTGCCAGCTCACCTGCGCGGACAGGGGGTGTAGATACGCAGTATTTT
TRBJ1-4,TRBV4-1,-,-,CASSQGALTNEKLFF,TGCGCCAGCAGCCAAGGGGCCCTAACTAATGAAAAACTGTTTTTT
TRBJ2-6,TRBV5-6,-,TRBD2,CASSLRGVSGANVLTF,TGTGCCAGCAGCTTGCGGGGGGTCTCTGGGGCCAACGTCCTGACTTTC
TRBJ2-1,TRBV9,once,-,CASSVEGGGHREQFF,TGTGCCAGCAGCGTAGAAGGGGGGGGGCATCGTGAGCAGTTCTTC
TRBJ2-3,TRBV4-2,-,TRBD2,CASSPSSGGEQYTQYF,TGTGCCAGCAGCCCCAGTAGCGGGGGGGAGCAATATACGCAGTATTTT
TRBJ2-7,TRBV5-1,-,-,CASSLPTGTEQYF,TGCGCCAGCAGCCTACCGACAGGGACTGAGCAGTACTTC
TRBJ2-1,TRBV27,-,TRBD2,CASSSPGTSGDNEQFF,TGTGCCAGCAGTTCCCCCGGGACTAGCGGGGACAATGAGCAGTTCTTC
TRBJ2-1,TRBV29-1,-,TRBD1,CSVIWWPGGGDEQFF,TGCAGCGTTATATGGTGGCCAGGGGGCGGGGATGAGCAGTTCTTC
TRBJ2-1,TRBV5-1,-,TRBD2,CASSLVGLAGGSNEQFF,TGCGCCAGCAGCTTGGTGGGGCTAGCGGGGGGTAGCAATGAGCAGTTCTTC